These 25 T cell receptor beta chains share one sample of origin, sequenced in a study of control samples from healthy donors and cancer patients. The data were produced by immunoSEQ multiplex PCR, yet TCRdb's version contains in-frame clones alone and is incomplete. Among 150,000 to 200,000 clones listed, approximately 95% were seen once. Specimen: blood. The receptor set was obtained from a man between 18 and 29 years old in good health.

This chain's CDR3 is CASSQDLGGGATGELFF. DNA of the CDR3: TGTGCCAGCAGCCAAGATCTAGGCGGGGGAGCCACCGGGGAGCTGTTTTTT. V gene TRBV4-2 combines with J gene TRBJ2-2, with 7 bases that match TRBD2. The V gene's germline CDR1 is LGHNA and CDR2 YNFKEQ. The CDR3 is made up of 17 amino acids. V gave up 0 bases and J gave up 4 bases; unmatched junction bases: 8.

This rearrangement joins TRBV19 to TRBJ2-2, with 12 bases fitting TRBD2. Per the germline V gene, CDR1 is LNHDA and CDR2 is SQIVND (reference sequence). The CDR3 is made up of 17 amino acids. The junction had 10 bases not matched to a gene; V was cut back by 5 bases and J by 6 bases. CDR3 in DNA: TGTGCCAGTAGTCGGGGGCGACTAGCGGGGGAGGCCGGGGAGCTGTTTTTT. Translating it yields CASSRGRLAGEAGELFF.

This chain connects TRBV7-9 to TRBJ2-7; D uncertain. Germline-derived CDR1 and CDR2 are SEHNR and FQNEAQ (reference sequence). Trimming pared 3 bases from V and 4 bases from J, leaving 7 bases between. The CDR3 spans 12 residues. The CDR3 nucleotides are TGTGCCAGCAGCTTCCTGGGGTACGAGCAGTACTTC. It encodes CASSFLGYEQYF.

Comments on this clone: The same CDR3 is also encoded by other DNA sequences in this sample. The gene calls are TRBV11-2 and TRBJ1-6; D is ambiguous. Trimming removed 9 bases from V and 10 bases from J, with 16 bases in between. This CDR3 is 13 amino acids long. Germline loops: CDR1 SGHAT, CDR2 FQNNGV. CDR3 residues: CASSPTSGSPLHF. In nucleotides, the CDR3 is TGTGCCAGTAGCCCGACCTCGGGGTCACCCCTCCACTTT. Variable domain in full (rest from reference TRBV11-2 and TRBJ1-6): EAGVAQSPRYKIIEKRQSVAFWCNPISGHATLYWYQQILGQGPKLLIQFQNNGVVDDSQLPKDRFSAERLKGVDSTLKIQPAKLEDSAVYLCASSPTSGSPLHFGNGTRLTVT.

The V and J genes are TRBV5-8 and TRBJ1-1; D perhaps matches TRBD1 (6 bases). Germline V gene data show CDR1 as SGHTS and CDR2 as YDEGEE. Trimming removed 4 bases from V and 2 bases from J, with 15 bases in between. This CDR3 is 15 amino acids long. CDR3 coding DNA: TGTGCCAGCAGCCCCGGGACAAATGTCAACACTGAAGCTTTCTTT. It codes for CASSPGTNVNTEAFF.

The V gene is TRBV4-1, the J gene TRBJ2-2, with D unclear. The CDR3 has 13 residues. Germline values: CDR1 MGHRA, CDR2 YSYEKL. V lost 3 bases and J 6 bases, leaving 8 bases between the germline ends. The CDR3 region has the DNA TGCGCCAGCAGCCAGCAAACCCCCGGGGAGCTGTTTTTT. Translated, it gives CASSQQTPGELFF.

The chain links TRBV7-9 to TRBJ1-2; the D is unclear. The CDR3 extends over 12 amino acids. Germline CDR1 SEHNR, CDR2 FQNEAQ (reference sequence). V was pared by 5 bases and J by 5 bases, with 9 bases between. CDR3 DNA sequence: TGTGCCAGCAGCGCAGACCATTATGGCTACACCTTC. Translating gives CASSADHYGYTF.

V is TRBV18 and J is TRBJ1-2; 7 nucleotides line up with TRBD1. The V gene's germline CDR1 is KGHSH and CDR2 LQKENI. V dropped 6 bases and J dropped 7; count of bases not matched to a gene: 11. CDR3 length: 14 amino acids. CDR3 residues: CASSDYTGVGGYTF. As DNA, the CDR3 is TGTGCCAGCTCCGACTACACAGGGGTAGGTGGCTACACCTTC.

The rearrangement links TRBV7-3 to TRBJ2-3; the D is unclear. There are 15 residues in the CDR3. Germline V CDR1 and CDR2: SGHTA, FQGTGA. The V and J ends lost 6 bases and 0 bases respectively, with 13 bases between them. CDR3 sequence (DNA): TGTGCCAGCAGACCGGGTGGTTCTAGCACAGATACGCAGTATTTT. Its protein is CASRPGGSSTDTQYF.

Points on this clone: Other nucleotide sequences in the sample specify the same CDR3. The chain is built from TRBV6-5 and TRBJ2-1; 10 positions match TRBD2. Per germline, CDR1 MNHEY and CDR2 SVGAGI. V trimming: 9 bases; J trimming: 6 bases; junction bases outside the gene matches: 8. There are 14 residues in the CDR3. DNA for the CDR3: TGTGCCAGTAAGCCGGGACTAGCGAGCAATGAGCAGTTCTTC. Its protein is CASKPGLASNEQFF.

The CDR3 loop is CASSPPSTEQYF. CDR3 DNA sequence: TGTGCCAGCAGCCCCCCCTCTACTGAGCAGTACTTC. The J gene is TRBJ2-7, the V gene TRBV3-1 (or the pseudogene TRBV3-2); no definite D call. The CDR3 sequence is 12 residues long. The germline V and J ends were trimmed by 4 bases and 7 bases, with 11 bases remaining between them. The germline V gene encodes CDR1 LGHDT and CDR2 YNNKEL (reference sequence).

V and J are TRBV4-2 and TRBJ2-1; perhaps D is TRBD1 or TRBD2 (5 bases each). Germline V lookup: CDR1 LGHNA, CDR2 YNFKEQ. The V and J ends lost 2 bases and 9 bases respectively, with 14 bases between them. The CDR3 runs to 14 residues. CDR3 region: CASSQLTWGSEQFF. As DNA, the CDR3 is TGTGCCAGCAGCCAACTTACCTGGGGGAGTGAGCAGTTCTTC.

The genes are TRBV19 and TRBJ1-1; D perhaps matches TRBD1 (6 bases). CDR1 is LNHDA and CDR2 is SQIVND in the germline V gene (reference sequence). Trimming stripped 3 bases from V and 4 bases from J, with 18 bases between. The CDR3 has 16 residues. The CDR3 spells CASSIVRGAVGTEAFF. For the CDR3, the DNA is TGTGCCAGTAGTATCGTGAGGGGGGCCGTTGGCACTGAAGCTTTCTTT.

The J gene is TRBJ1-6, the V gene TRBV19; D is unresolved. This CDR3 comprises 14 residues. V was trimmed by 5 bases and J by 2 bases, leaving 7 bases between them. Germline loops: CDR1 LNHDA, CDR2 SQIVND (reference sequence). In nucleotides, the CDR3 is TGTGCCAGTAGTCGAGGCCCCTATAATTCACCCCTCCACTTT. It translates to CASSRGPYNSPLHF.

The CDR3 region is CASSPSGYSSGNTIYF. The CDR3 coding sequence is TGTGCCAGCTCACCCAGTGGATATTCGTCCGGAAACACCATATATTTT. The V and J genes are TRBV18 and TRBJ1-3, with D unclear. The V end lost 3 bases, the J end lost 4 bases, and 16 bases lay between the germline ends. Germline lookup yields CDR1 KGHSH and CDR2 LQKENI. The CDR3 has 16 amino acids. The whole variable domain, filled in from reference TRBV18 and TRBJ1-3, reads NAGVMQNPRHLVRRRGQEARLRCSPMKGHSHVYWYRQLPEEGLKFMVYLQKENIIDESGMPKERFSAEFPKEGPSILRIQQVVRGDSAAYFCASSPSGYSSGNTIYFGEGSWLTVV.

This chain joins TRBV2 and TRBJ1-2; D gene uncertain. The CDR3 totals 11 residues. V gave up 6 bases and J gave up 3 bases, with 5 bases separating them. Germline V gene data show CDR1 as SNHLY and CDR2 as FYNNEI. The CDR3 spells CASRGYYGYTF. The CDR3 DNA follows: TGTGCCAGCAGGGGGTACTATGGCTACACCTTC.

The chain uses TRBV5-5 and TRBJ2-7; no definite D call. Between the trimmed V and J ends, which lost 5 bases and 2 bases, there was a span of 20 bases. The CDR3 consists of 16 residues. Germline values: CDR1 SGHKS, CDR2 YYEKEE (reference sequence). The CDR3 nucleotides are TGTGCCAGCAGTCCCCCGGGCGCGATGGTCCCCTACGAGCAGTACTTC. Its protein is CASSPPGAMVPYEQYF.

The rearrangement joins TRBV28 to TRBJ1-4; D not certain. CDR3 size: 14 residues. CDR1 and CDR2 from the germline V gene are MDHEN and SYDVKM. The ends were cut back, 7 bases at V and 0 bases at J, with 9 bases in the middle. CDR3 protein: CASTKQATNEKLFF. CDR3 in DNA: TGTGCCAGCACCAAACAAGCAACTAATGAAAAACTGTTTTTT.

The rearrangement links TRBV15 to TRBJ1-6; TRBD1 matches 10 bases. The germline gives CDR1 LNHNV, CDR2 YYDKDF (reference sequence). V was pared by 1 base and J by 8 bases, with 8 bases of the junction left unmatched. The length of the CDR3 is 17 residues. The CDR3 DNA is TGTGCCACCAGCAGAGTTGCCGCCGGGACAGGGGATTCACCCCTCCACTTT. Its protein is CATSRVAAGTGDSPLHF.

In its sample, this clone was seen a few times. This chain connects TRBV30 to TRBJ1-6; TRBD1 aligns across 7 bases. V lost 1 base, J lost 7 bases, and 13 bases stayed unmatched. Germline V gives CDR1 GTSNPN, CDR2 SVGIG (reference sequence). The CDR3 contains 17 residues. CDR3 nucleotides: TGTGCCTGGAGTGCCGGGACAGCAATAGCGGGGAATTCACCCCTCCACTTT. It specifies CAWSAGTAIAGNSPLHF.

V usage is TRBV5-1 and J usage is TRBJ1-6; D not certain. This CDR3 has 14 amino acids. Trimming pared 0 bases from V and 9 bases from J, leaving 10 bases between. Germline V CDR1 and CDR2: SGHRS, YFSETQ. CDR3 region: CASSLGSHGSPLHF. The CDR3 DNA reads TGCGCCAGCAGCTTGGGCAGTCACGGTTCACCCCTCCACTTT.

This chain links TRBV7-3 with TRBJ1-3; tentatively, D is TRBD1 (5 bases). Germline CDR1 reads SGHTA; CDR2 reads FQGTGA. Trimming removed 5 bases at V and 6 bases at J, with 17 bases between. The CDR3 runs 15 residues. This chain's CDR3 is CASSPGLGPQNTIYF. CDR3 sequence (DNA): TGTGCCAGCAGCCCTGGCCTGGGACCGCAAAACACCATATATTTT.

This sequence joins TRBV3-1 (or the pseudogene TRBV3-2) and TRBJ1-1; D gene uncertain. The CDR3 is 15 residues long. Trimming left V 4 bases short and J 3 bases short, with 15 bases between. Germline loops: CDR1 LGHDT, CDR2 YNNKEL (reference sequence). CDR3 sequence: CASSPDYMTDTEAFF. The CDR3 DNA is TGTGCCAGCAGCCCTGATTATATGACGGACACTGAAGCTTTCTTT.

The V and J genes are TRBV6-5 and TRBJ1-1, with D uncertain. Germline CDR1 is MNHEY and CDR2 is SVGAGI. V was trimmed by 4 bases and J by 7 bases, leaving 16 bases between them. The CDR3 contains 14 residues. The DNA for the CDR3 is TGTGCCAGCAGTTCACAGTTCCTTAATCGTGAAGCTTTCTTT. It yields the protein CASSSQFLNREAFF.

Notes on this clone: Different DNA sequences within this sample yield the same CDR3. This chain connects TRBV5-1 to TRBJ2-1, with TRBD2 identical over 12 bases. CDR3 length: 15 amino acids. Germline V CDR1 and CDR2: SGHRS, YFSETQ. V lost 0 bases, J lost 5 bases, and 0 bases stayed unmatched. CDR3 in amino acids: CASSLGLAGDNEQFF. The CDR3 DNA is TGCGCCAGCAGCTTGGGACTAGCGGGGGACAATGAGCAGTTCTTC.